Listed below are T cell receptor beta chains from one sample, sequenced in a study of CD8 T cells in Susac syndrome. Via MiXCR, TCRdb re-called the immunoSEQ multiplex PCR reads, giving one row per CDR3 protein. The table records some 120,000 distinct CDR3 sequences, about 95% of them present only once. Sample: CD4+ T cells from PBMCs. The origin of the receptors is a human donor in good health. Each CDR3 is given with its conserved first and last residue. Each record gives: clone size, J gene, V gene, CDR3 protein. Rows may omit the clone size; those that give it use once, few, many or a size class.

size: .
J: TRBJ1-3
V: TRBV9
CDR3: CASSFPGQGSGNTIYF

size: .
J: TRBJ2-2
V: TRBV2
CDR3: CASSGDRGKWTGELFF

size: .
J: TRBJ2-1
V: TRBV19
CDR3: CASSMPREEQFF

size: .
J: TRBJ2-5
V: TRBV11-2
CDR3: CASSPGTSGDQETQYF

size: few
J: TRBJ2-2
V: TRBV2
CDR3: CASSPGLAGGTGELFF

size: .
J: TRBJ2-1
V: TRBV12-3/TRBV12-4
CDR3: CASSLLALSYNEQFF

size: .
J: TRBJ2-7
V: TRBV5-1
CDR3: CASSPMTGGAREQYF

size: .
J: TRBJ1-2
V: TRBV7-9
CDR3: CASSLVEGSSGYTF

size: .
J: TRBJ2-2
V: TRBV3-1
CDR3: CASSQQGRTGELFF

size: .
J: TRBJ2-7
V: TRBV5-4
CDR3: CASSLGLAGKRLEQYF

size: .
J: TRBJ1-1
V: TRBV18
CDR3: CASSPSQVVEAFF

size: once
J: TRBJ2-7
V: TRBV19
CDR3: CASSEQISYEQYF

size: .
J: TRBJ2-7
V: TRBV6-2/TRBV6-3
CDR3: CASSGRVLSSYEQYF

size: .
J: TRBJ1-4
V: TRBV20-1
CDR3: CSAGPGGSATNEKLFF

size: .
J: TRBJ1-2
V: TRBV5-6
CDR3: CASSFGGELANYGYTF

size: .
J: TRBJ2-1
V: TRBV5-1
CDR3: CASSLGVAGAGEQFF

size: .
J: TRBJ2-7
V: TRBV12-3/TRBV12-4
CDR3: CASSLKTTASYEQYF

size: .
J: TRBJ2-2
V: TRBV30
CDR3: CAWNRGWLAGGGNTGELFF

size: .
J: TRBJ2-1
V: TRBV2
CDR3: CASRMEAGPYNEQFF

size: .
J: TRBJ2-7
V: TRBV6-2/TRBV6-3
CDR3: CATTQLPSSWSSYEQYF

size: .
J: TRBJ1-5
V: TRBV27
CDR3: CASNPFRDPNQPQHF

size: .
J: TRBJ2-7
V: TRBV20-1
CDR3: CSATQGDEQYF

size: .
J: TRBJ2-7
V: TRBV3-1
CDR3: CASSQVADSEQYF

size: .
J: TRBJ1-2
V: TRBV7-9
CDR3: CASSLSSGSYYGYTF

size: once
J: TRBJ1-2
V: TRBV24-1
CDR3: CATSDDSGTVYGYTF

size: .
J: TRBJ2-4
V: TRBV23-1
CDR3: CASRPGRGRAKNIQYF

size: .
J: TRBJ2-3
V: TRBV29-1
CDR3: CSVATSGSYTQYF

size: .
J: TRBJ2-7
V: TRBV6-5
CDR3: CASSYAGTGSPYEQYF

size: once
J: TRBJ2-1
V: TRBV7-2
CDR3: CASSLGLAGVGEQFF

size: .
J: TRBJ2-7
V: TRBV7-9
CDR3: CASSLDRGGAKYF

size: .
J: TRBJ2-2
V: TRBV3-1
CDR3: CASSQELADSTGELFF

size: .
J: TRBJ2-6
V: TRBV15
CDR3: CATSRGIAGGAGANVLTF

size: .
J: TRBJ1-1
V: TRBV19
CDR3: CASSRGEVGVTYEAFF

size: .
J: TRBJ1-4
V: TRBV27
CDR3: CASSRPGSFEKLFF

size: .
J: TRBJ1-1
V: TRBV30
CDR3: CAFLPAGGLVFF

size: .
J: TRBJ2-7
V: TRBV28
CDR3: CASSLFGYGYEQYF

size: .
J: TRBJ2-7
V: TRBV12-3/TRBV12-4
CDR3: CASSPGGTSGSAEQYF

size: .
J: TRBJ1-2
V: TRBV19
CDR3: CASSDTRADGYTF

size: .
J: TRBJ2-1
V: TRBV7-2
CDR3: CASSLDRGSQFF

size: .
J: TRBJ2-6
V: TRBV18
CDR3: CASSPLGQPLGSGANVLTF

size: .
J: TRBJ2-3
V: TRBV5-1
CDR3: CASRDDSGSGRSTDTQYF

size: .
J: TRBJ1-6
V: TRBV6-5
CDR3: CASSYFWTGTNSPLHF

size: .
J: TRBJ1-5
V: TRBV20-1
CDR3: CSARDQQGGQPQHF

size: .
J: TRBJ2-4
V: TRBV2
CDR3: CASSSQLAGNIQYF

size: once
J: TRBJ2-3
V: TRBV20-1
CDR3: CSARSLGGPSTDTQYF

size: .
J: TRBJ2-2
V: TRBV18
CDR3: CASSPDGLAGAGELFF

size: .
J: TRBJ2-2
V: TRBV15
CDR3: CATSRGGPYTGELFF

size: .
J: TRBJ2-2
V: TRBV4-2
CDR3: CASSQGFTSGSSGELFF

size: .
J: TRBJ1-6
V: TRBV6-5
CDR3: CASSYSAALNSPLHF

size: .
J: TRBJ1-4
V: TRBV2
CDR3: CASSDQEGAKLFF

size: .
J: TRBJ2-7
V: TRBV30
CDR3: CAWTQIIMGGSEQYF

size: .
J: TRBJ2-2
V: TRBV3-1
CDR3: CASSQGLAVTGELFF

size: .
J: TRBJ2-5
V: TRBV7-2
CDR3: CASSQALAGSQETQYF

size: .
J: TRBJ2-5
V: TRBV7-3
CDR3: CASSPQGHQETQYF

size: .
J: TRBJ2-1
V: TRBV9
CDR3: CASSPGTSGSNGYNEQFF